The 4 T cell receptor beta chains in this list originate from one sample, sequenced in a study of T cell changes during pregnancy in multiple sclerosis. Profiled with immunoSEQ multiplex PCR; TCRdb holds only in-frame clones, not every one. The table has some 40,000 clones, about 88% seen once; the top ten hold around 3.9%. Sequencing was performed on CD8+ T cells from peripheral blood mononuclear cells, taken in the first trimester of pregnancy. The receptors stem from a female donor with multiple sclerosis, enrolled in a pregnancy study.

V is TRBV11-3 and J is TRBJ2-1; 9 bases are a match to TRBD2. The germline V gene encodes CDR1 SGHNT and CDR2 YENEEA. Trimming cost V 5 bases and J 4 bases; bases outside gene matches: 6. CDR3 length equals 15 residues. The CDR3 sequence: CASSKGGLAYNEQFF. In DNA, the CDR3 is TGTGCCAGCAGCAAAGGGGGACTAGCATACAATGAGCAGTTCTTC.

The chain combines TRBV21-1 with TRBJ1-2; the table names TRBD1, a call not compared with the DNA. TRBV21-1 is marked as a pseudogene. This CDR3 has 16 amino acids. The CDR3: CASSKRTGEASGGYTF. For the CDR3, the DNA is TGTGCCAGCAGTAAGAGGACAGGCGAAGCTTCGGGTGGCTACACCTTC.

The CDR3 is CASSPAASSEQFF. In DNA, the CDR3 is TGTGCCAGCAGCCCGGCGGCTAGCAGTGAGCAGTTCTTC. The rearrangement uses TRBV7-3 and TRBJ2-1; tentative D call: TRBD2 (5 bases). V was trimmed by 5 bases and J by 9 bases, leaving 14 bases between them. The CDR3 sequence is 13 residues long. Germline V CDR1 and CDR2: SGHTA, FQGTGA.

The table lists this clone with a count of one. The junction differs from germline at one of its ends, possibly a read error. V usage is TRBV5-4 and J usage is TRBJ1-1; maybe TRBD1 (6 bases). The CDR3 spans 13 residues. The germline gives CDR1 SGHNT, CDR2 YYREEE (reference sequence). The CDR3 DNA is TGCGCCAGCAGCCAGACAGGGAACACTGAAGCTTTCTTT. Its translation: CASSQTGNTEAFF.